The 5 T cell receptor beta chains below were found in one sample sequenced in a study of identical twins. TCRdb re-analysed the 5' RACE reads in MiXCR, keeping a single row per CDR3 protein. The profile shows approximately 500,000 distinct CDR3 sequences, approximately 24% of them singletons. In addition, the sample was reused for a study of T cells expressing NK-cell markers.

What was sequenced was CD4+ T cells sorted from blood. These receptors were taken from a woman younger than 35 in good health.

This clonotype has a handful of counts. This chain links TRBV5-1 with TRBJ2-1, with 11 bases that match TRBD1. Germline assignment: CDR1 SGHRS and CDR2 YFSETQ. This CDR3 region has 16 residues. With 1 base clipped from V and 7 bases from J, the junction kept 7 bases outside the gene matches. CDR3 bases: TGCGCCAGCAGCTTGTCGGACAGGGGGCGGGGGAATGAGCAGTTCTTC. Its protein is CASSLSDRGRGNEQFF.

The chain joins TRBV20-1 to TRBJ2-1; 15 bases are shared with TRBD2. CDR1 is DFQATT, CDR2 SNEGSKA, per germline (reference sequence). The J segment lost 9 bases and the V segment lost 1 base, leaving 4 bases of the junction unmatched. CDR3 length equals 15 residues. The CDR3 spells CSARGTSGRAPEQFF. In DNA form, the CDR3 reads TGCAGTGCTAGAGGGACTAGCGGGAGGGCCCCTGAGCAGTTCTTC.

V is TRBV5-1 and J is TRBJ2-1; 10 bases fit TRBD2. The CDR3 is made up of 14 amino acids. In germline, CDR1 is SGHRS, CDR2 YFSETQ. The V gene end was trimmed by 2 bases and the J gene end by 10 bases; junction bases not matched to a gene: 6. The CDR3 region is CASSFAASGSEQFF. The CDR3 DNA reads as TGCGCCAGCAGCTTCGCGGCTAGCGGGAGCGAGCAGTTCTTC.

This chain uses TRBV7-9 with TRBJ1-2, with 9 positions matching TRBD1. Germline V gene lookup returns CDR1 SEHNR and CDR2 FQNEAQ (reference sequence). V lost 3 bases and J lost 7; bases outside the gene matches: 9. The CDR3 contains 15 residues. Here the CDR3 DNA reads TGTGCCAGCAGCTTGGGACAGGGAGGAGCGTCTGGCTACACCTTC. Protein product: CASSLGQGGASGYTF.

V usage is TRBV5-1 and J usage is TRBJ2-1; tentatively, D is TRBD1 or TRBD2 (5 bases each). The CDR3 sequence is 14 residues long. Germline V CDR1 and CDR2: SGHRS, YFSETQ. The V end was cut by 0 bases, the J end by 5 bases, with 9 bases between. The CDR3 loop is CASSLGGRNNEQFF. The CDR3 DNA reads as TGCGCCAGCAGCTTGGGGGGACGGAACAATGAGCAGTTCTTC.